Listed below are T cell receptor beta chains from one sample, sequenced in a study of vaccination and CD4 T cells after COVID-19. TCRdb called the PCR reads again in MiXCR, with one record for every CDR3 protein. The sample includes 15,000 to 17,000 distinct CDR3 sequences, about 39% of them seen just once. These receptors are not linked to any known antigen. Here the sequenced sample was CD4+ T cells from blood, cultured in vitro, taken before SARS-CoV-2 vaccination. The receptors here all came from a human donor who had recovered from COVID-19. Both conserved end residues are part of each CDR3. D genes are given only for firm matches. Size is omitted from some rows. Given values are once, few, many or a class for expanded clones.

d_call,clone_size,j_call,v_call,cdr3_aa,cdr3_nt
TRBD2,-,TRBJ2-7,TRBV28,CASSPSGLAGSYEQYF,TGTGCCAGCAGTCCCTCGGGACTAGCGGGATCTTACGAGCAGTACTTC
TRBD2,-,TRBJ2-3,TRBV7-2,CASSLAGGSTDTQYF,TGTGCCAGCAGCTTAGCCGGGGGGAGCACAGATACGCAGTATTTT
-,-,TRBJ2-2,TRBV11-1,CASSLAGAGRRNTGELFF,TGTGCCAGCAGCTTAGCGGGGGCCGGCCGCCGGAACACCGGGGAGCTGTTTTTT
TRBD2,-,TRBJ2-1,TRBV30,CAWSVPGLARLNEQFF,TGTGCCTGGAGTGTACCGGGACTAGCGAGATTGAATGAGCAGTTCTTC
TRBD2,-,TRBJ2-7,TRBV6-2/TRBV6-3,CASSTPHGGGAGEQYF,TGTGCCAGCAGCACTCCTCACGGCGGGGGGGCGGGGGAGCAGTACTTC
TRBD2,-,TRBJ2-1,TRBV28,CASRRAGGTVEQFF,TGTGCCAGCAGGAGGGCGGGAGGTACCGTAGAGCAGTTCTTC
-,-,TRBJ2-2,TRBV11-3,CASSSSGRASTGELFF,TGTGCCAGCAGCTCCTCAGGGCGGGCGAGCACCGGGGAGCTGTTTTTT
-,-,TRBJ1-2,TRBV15,CATSSGRQGGRVGYTF,TGTGCCACCAGCTCCGGTCGGCAGGGTGGTCGGGTAGGCTACACCTTC
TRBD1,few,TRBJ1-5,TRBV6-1,CASTIQGNDQPQHF,TGTGCCAGCACCATACAGGGGAATGATCAGCCCCAGCATTTT
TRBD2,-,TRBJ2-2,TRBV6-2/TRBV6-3,CASKPTSGANTGELFF,TGTGCCAGCAAACCTACTAGCGGGGCTAACACCGGGGAGCTGTTTTTT
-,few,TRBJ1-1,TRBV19,CATSGGPNTEAFF,TGTGCCACCTCGGGGGGCCCGAACACTGAAGCTTTCTTT
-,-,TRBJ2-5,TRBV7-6,CASSLAAAEYQETQYF,TGTGCCAGCAGCTTAGCGGCAGCCGAATACCAAGAGACCCAGTACTTC
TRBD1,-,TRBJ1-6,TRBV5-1,CASSSGQGDSPLHF,TGCGCCAGCAGCTCGGGACAGGGAGATTCACCCCTCCACTTT